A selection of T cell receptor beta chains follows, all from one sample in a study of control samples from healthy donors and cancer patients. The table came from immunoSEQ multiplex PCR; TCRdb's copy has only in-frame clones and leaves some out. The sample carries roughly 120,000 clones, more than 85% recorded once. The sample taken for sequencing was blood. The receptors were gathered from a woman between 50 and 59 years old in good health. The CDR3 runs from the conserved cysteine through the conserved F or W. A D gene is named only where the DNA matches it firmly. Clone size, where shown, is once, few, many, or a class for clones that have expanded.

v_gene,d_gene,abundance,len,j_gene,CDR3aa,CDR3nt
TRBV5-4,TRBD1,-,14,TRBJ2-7,CASSGRDRGGEQYF,TGTGCCAGCAGCGGCCGGGACAGGGGCGGCGAGCAGTACTTC
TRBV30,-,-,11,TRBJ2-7,CAWRGWREQYF,TGTGCCTGGAGGGGCTGGAGGGAGCAGTACTTC
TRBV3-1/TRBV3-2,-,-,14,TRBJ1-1,CASSQDRAAREAFF,TGTGCCAGCAGCCAAGATCGAGCGGCCCGTGAAGCTTTCTTT
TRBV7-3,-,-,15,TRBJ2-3,CASSHRLEGTDTQYF,TGTGCCAGCAGCCATCGACTAGAGGGCACAGATACGCAGTATTTT
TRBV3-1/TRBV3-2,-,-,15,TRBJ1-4,CASSHFRQGNEKLFF,TGTGCCAGCAGCCACTTTAGGCAGGGGAACGAAAAACTGTTTTTT
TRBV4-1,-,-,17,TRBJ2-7,CASSGFDVGPIAYEQYF,TGCGCCAGCAGCGGATTTGATGTGGGACCCATCGCTTACGAGCAGTACTTC
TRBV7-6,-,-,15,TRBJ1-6,CASSLVPGSDSPLHF,TGTGCCAGCAGCTTAGTTCCGGGTAGCGATTCACCCCTCCACTTT
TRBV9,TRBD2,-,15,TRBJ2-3,CASSVLAGPTDTQYF,TGTGCCAGCAGCGTACTAGCGGGACCCACAGATACGCAGTATTTT
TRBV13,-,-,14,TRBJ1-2,CASSGGGHNYGYTF,TGTGCCAGCAGCGGAGGAGGACATAACTATGGCTACACCTTC
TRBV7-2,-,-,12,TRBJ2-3,CASSPFTDTQYF,TGTGCCAGCAGCCCATTCACAGATACGCAGTATTTT
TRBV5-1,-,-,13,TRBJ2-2,CASSSGNTGELFF,TGCGCCAGCAGCTCAGGGAACACCGGGGAGCTGTTTTTT
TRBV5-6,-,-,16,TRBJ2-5,CASSQTRDRLQETQYF,TGTGCCAGCAGCCAAACACGAGACAGACTTCAAGAGACCCAGTACTTC
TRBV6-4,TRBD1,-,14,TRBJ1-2,CASRSPGQTYGYTF,TGTGCCAGCAGGAGCCCGGGACAGACCTATGGCTACACCTTC
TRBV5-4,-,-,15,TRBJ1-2,CASSFYQIKNYGYTF,TGTGCCAGCAGCTTTTACCAGATTAAAAACTATGGCTACACCTTC
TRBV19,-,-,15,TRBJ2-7,CASSIQSAVRNEQYF,TGTGCCAGTAGTATTCAGAGCGCGGTGCGTAACGAGCAGTACTTC
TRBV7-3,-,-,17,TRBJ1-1,CASSLEGALLRNTEAFF,TGTGCCAGCAGCTTAGAAGGGGCACTCCTTAGGAACACTGAAGCTTTCTTT
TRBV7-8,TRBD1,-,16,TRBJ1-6,CASSSQTGGLGSPLHF,TGTGCCAGCAGCTCCCAGACAGGGGGCTTAGGTTCACCCCTCCACTTT
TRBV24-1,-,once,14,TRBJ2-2,CATSGGLNTGELFF,TGTGCCACCAGTGGGGGGCTGAACACCGGGGAGCTGTTTTTT
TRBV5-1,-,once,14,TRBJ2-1,CASSLAAIYNEQFF,TGCGCCAGCAGCTTGGCCGCTATCTACAATGAGCAGTTCTTC
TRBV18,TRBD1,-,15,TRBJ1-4,CASSPPGQLNEKLFF,TGTGCCAGCTCACCACCGGGACAGTTAAATGAAAAACTGTTTTTT
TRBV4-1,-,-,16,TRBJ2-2,CASSKSGAGLTGELFF,TGCGCCAGCAGTAAATCTGGCGCGGGTCTGACCGGGGAGCTGTTTTTT
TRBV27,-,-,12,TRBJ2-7,CASSFPGPEQYF,TGTGCCAGCAGTTTCCCCGGGCCCGAGCAGTACTTC
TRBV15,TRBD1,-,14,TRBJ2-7,CATSTDRVPYEQYF,TGTGCCACCAGCACCGACAGGGTCCCCTACGAGCAGTACTTC
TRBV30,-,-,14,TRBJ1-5,CAWSPDQYNQPQHF,TGTGCCTGGAGCCCCGACCAATACAATCAGCCCCAGCATTTT
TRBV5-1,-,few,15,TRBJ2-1,CASSLVPGSFDEQFF,TGCGCCAGCAGCTTGGTTCCAGGGTCTTTTGATGAGCAGTTCTTC
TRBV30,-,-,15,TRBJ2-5,CAWSLRGGPGAAQYF,TGTGCCTGGAGCCTTCGGGGCGGGCCCGGGGCGGCCCAGTACTTC
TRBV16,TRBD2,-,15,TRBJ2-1,CASSQVGRAYNEQFF,TGTGCCAGCAGCCAAGTCGGGAGGGCCTACAATGAGCAGTTCTTC
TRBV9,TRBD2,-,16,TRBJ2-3,CASSVAWRGGSDTQYF,TGTGCCAGCAGCGTAGCTTGGCGGGGGGGGTCAGATACGCAGTATTTT
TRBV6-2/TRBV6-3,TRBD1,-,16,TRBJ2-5,CASSYGTGGVIETQYF,TGTGCCAGCAGTTACGGAACAGGGGGCGTTATAGAGACCCAGTACTTC
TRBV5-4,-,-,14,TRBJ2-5,CASSLAGNGETQYF,TGTGCCAGCAGCTTGGCAGGGAACGGGGAGACCCAGTACTTC
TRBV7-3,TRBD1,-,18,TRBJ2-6,CASSLTMGQGAGANVLTF,TGTGCCAGCAGCTTAACGATGGGACAGGGGGCTGGGGCCAACGTCCTGACTTTC
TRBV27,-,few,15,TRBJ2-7,CASRVTGTRGYEQYF,TGTGCCAGCAGAGTAACAGGGACCCGAGGGTACGAGCAGTACTTC
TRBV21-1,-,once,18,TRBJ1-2,CASSKRRGPCATNYGYTF,TGTGCCAGCAGCAAACGGCGGGGCCCTTGCGCAACTAACTATGGCTACACCTTC
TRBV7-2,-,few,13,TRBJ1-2,CASSLTGGYGYTF,TGTGCCAGCAGCTTGACAGGTGGCTATGGCTACACCTTC
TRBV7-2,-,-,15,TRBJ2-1,CASSLEGSSYNEQFF,TGTGCCAGCAGCTTAGAGGGGAGCTCCTACAATGAGCAGTTCTTC
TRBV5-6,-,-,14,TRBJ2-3,CASSLLLGADTQYF,TGTGCCAGCAGCTTGTTGCTAGGAGCAGATACGCAGTATTTT
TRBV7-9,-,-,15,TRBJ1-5,CASSLGTNLNQPQHF,TGTGCCAGCAGCTTAGGGACAAATCTGAATCAGCCCCAGCATTTT
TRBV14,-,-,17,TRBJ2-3,CASSQDLRSPRTDTQYF,TGTGCCAGCAGCCAAGATCTACGGTCACCCCGCACAGATACGCAGTATTTT
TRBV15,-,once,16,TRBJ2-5,CATSPRRGGFQETQYF,TGTGCCACCAGCCCACGAAGGGGAGGTTTCCAAGAGACCCAGTACTTC
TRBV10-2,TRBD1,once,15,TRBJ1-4,CASRDGTGFNEKLFF,TGCGCCAGCAGGGACGGGACAGGATTTAATGAAAAACTGTTTTTT
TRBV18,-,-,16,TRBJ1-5,CASSPPAFGVDQPQHF,TGTGCCAGCTCACCACCCGCTTTTGGGGTCGATCAGCCCCAGCATTTT
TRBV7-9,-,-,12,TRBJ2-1,CASSLTLNEQFF,TGTGCCAGCAGCTTGACGTTAAATGAGCAGTTCTTC
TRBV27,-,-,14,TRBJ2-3,CASSPRDFTDTQYF,TGTGCCAGCAGTCCCCGGGATTTCACAGATACGCAGTATTTT
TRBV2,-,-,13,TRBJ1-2,CASRQGRNGGYTF,TGTGCCAGCCGCCAAGGACGGAACGGGGGCTACACCTTC
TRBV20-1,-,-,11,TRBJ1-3,CSARTGTIVLF,TGCAGTGCCAGAACAGGGACGATAGTATTATTT
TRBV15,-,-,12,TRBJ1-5,CATSLPYQPQHF,TGTGCCACCAGCCTTCCTTATCAGCCCCAGCATTTT
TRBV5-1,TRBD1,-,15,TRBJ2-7,CASSKGTEINYEQYF,TGCGCCAGCAGCAAAGGGACAGAGATAAACTACGAGCAGTACTTC
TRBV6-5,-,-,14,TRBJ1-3,CASRRSITGYTIYF,TGTGCCAGCAGGAGGTCCATAACAGGGTACACCATATATTTT
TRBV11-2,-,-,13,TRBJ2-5,CASSRGRQGTQYF,TGTGCCAGCAGCCGGGGCCGGCAGGGGACCCAGTACTTC
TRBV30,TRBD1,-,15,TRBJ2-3,CAWSGTGGWTDTQYF,TGTGCCTGGAGCGGGACAGGGGGTTGGACAGATACGCAGTATTTT